This T cell receptor beta chain was captured by sequencing in a study of blood T cell repertoires in COVID-19. Overall study: T cells, B-cell-depleted T cells, or PBMCs provided the cDNA or gDNA that served as material.

Germline loops: CDR1 SGHNT, CDR2 YENEEA. V was pared by 3 bases and J by 8 bases, with 6 bases of the junction left unmatched. CDR3 length equals 15 residues. In the original analysis: Nucleated cell number was recorded as an estimate derived from reference gene primer amplification. Assay: immunoSEQ multiplex PCR; the TCRdb copy retains only in-frame clones and omits some. V and J calls and clone size follow that table, whereas D and trimming were derived from the DNA. The sample contains around 370,000 clones, about nine tenths of which appear only once. While infection was still active, Seattle patients were enrolled and then followed longitudinally.

The rearrangement links TRBV11-3 to TRBJ2-1; TRBD2 matches 11 bases. Sequencing input: peripheral blood. This clonotype originated in a woman in her fifties or sixties with COVID-19, enrolled during active disease. The CDR3 protein is CASSFTSGSIYEQFF. CDR3 bases: TGTGCCAGCAGCTTCACTAGCGGGAGTATCTATGAGCAGTTCTTC.